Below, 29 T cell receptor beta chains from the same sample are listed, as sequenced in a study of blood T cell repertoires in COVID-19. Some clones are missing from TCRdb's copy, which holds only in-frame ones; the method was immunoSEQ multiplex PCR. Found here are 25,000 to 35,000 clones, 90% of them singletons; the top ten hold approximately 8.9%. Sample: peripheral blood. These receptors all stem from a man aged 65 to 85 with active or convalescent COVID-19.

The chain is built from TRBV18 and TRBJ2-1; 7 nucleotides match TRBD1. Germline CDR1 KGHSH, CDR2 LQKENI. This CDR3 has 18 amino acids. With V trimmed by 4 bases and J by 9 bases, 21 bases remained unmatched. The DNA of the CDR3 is TGTGCCAGCTCACTAGACTTGACAGGGAGAGGACGTAACGGTGAGCAGTTCTTC. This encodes CASSLDLTGRGRNGEQFF.

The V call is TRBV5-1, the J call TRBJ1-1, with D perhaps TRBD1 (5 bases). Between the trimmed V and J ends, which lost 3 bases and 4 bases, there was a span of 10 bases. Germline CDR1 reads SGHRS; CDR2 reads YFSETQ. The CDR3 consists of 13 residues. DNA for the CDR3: TGCGCCAGCAGCTACGGGGGGGTCACTGAAGCTTTCTTT. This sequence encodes CASSYGGVTEAFF.

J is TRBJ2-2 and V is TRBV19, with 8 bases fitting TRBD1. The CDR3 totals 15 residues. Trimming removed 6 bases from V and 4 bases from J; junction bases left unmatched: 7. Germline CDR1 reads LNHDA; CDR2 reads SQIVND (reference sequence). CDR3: CASRHSTGGTGELFF. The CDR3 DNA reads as TGTGCCAGTAGACACAGCACAGGGGGCACCGGGGAGCTGTTTTTT.

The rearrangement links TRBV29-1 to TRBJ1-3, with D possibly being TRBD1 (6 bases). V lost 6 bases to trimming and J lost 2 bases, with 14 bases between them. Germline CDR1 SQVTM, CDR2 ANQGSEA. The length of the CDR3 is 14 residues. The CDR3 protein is CSVARGDPGNTIYF. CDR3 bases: TGCAGCGTGGCCAGGGGCGATCCTGGAAACACCATATATTTT.

CDR3 protein: CAWAGDPYEQYF. The CDR3 region has the DNA TGTGCCTGGGCGGGGGACCCCTACGAGCAGTACTTC. The V call is TRBV30, the J call TRBJ2-7; the match to TRBD2 covers 7 bases. Trimming at V came to 5 bases and at J to 2 bases, leaving 3 bases not matched to a gene. This CDR3 comprises 12 residues. The germline V gene encodes CDR1 GTSNPN and CDR2 SVGIG (reference sequence).

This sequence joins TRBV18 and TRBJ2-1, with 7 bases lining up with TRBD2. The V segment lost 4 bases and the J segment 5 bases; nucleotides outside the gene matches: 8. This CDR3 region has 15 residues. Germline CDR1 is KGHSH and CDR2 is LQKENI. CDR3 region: CASSRARDYNNEQFF. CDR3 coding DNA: TGTGCCAGCTCACGAGCCCGGGACTACAACAATGAGCAGTTCTTC. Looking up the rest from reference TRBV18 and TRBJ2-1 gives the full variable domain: NAGVMQNPRHLVRRRGQEARLRCSPMKGHSHVYWYRQLPEEGLKFMVYLQKENIIDESGMPKERFSAEFPKEGPSILRIQQVVRGDSAAYFCASSRARDYNNEQFFGPGTRLTVL.

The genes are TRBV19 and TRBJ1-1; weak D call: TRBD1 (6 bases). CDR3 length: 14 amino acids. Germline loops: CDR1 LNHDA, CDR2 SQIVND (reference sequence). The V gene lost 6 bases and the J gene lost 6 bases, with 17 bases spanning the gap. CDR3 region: CASRAQGSSAEAFF. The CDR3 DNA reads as TGTGCCAGTAGGGCACAGGGTTCGTCCGCTGAAGCTTTCTTT.

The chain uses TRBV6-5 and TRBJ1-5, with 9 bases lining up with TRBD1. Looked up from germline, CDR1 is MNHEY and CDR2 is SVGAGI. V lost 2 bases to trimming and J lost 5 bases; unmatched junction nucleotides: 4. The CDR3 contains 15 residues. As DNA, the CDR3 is TGTGCCAGCAGTTACAAAGGGACAGGGCATCAGCCCCAGCATTTT. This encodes CASSYKGTGHQPQHF.

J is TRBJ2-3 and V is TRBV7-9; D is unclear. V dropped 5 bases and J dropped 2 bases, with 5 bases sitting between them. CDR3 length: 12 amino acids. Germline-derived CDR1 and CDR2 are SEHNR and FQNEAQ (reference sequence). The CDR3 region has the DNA TGTGCCAGCAGCCCTTACACAGATACGCAGTATTTT. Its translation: CASSPYTDTQYF.

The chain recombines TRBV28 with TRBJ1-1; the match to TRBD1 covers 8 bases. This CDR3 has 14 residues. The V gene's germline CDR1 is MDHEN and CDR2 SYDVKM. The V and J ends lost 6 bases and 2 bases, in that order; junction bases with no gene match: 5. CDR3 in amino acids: CASSQGARNTEAFF. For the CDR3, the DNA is TGTGCCAGCAGCCAGGGGGCGAGAAACACTGAAGCTTTCTTT.

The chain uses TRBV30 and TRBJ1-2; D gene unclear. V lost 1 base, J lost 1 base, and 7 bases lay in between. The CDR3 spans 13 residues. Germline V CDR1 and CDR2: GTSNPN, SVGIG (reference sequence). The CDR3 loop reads CAWSGGDNYGYTF. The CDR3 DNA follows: TGTGCCTGGAGTGGCGGAGATAACTATGGCTACACCTTC.

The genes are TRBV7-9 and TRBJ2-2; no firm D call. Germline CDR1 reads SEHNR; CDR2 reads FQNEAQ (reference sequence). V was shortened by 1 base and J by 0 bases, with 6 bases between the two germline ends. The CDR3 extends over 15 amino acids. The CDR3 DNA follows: TGTGCCAGCAGCTTAGAATCGTCGAACACCGGGGAGCTGTTTTTT. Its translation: CASSLESSNTGELFF.

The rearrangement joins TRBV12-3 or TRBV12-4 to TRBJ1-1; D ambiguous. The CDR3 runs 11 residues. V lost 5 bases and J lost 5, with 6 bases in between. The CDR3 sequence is CASSPGTEAFF. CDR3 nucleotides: TGTGCCAGCAGTCCGGGGACTGAAGCTTTCTTT.

The CDR3 loop is CATRLAGAETQYF. Written as DNA, the CDR3 is TGTGCCACCAGACTAGCGGGGGCGGAGACCCAGTACTTC. The chain joins TRBV7-2 to TRBJ2-5; TRBD2 matches at 12 bases. V shed 10 bases, J shed 5 bases, and the junction held 5 bases outside the gene matches. The germline V gene has CDR1 SGHTA and CDR2 FQGNSA. The CDR3 consists of 13 residues.

CDR3 DNA sequence: TGTGCCATCAGCAATTCCGGGACAGGTGAAAAACTGTTTTTT. It codes for CAISNSGTGEKLFF. V is TRBV10-3 and J is TRBJ1-4; 8 bases match TRBD1. Unmatched junction bases numbered 7, after V lost 6 bases and J lost 7 bases. There are 14 residues in the CDR3. The germline CDR1 and CDR2 sequences are ENHRY and SYGVKD.

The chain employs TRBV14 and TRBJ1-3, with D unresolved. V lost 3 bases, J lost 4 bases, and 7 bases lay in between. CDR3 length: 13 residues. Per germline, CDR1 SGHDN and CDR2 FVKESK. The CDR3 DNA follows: TGTGCCAGCAGCCATACTTCCGGAAACACCATATATTTT. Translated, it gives CASSHTSGNTIYF.

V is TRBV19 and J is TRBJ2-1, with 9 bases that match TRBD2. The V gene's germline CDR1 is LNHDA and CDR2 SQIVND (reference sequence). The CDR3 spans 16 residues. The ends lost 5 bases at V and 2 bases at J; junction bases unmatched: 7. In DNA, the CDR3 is TGTGCCAGTAGTGCCGCGGGAGGGGGTACCTACAATGAGCAGTTCTTC. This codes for CASSAAGGGTYNEQFF.

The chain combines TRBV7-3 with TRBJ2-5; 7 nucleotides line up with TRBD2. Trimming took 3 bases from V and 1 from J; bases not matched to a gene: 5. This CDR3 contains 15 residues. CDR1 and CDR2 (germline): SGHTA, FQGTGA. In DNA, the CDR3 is TGTGCCAGCAGCTTGGGAGGGATAGCCCAAGAGACCCAGTACTTC. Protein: CASSLGGIAQETQYF.

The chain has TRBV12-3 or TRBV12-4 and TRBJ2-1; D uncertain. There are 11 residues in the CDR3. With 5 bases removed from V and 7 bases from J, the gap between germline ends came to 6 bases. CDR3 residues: CASSIENEQFF. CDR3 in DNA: TGTGCCAGCAGTATCGAGAATGAGCAGTTCTTC.

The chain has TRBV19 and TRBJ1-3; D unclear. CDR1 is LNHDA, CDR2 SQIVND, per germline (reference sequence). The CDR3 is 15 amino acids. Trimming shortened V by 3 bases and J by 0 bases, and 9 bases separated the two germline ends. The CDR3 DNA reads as TGTGCCAGTAGTATCCGAGAGCCCTCTGGAAACACCATATATTTT. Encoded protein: CASSIREPSGNTIYF.

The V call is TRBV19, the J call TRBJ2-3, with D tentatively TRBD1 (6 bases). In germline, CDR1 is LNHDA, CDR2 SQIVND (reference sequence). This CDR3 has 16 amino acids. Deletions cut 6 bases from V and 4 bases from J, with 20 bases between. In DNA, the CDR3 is TGTGCCAGTAGACCCCCAGGGGCGCGGGTCCCAGATACGCAGTATTTT. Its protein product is CASRPPGARVPDTQYF.

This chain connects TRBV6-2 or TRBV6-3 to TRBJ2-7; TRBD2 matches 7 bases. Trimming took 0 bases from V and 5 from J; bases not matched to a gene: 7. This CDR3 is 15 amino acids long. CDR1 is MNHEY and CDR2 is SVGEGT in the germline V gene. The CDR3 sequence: CASSYSRLAPHEQYF. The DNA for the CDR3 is TGTGCCAGCAGTTACTCCAGACTAGCCCCCCACGAGCAGTACTTC.

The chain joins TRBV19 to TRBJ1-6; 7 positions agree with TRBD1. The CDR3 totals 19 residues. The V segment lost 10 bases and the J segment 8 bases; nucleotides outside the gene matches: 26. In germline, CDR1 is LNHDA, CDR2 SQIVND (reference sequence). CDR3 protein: CATRPPDRTLDSGYSPLHF. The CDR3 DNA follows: TGTGCCACAAGGCCCCCGGACAGGACGTTAGATAGTGGCTATTCACCCCTCCACTTT.

DNA for the CDR3: TGTGCCAGCAGCTCGGGACAGGCGAATAACTATGGCTACACCTTC. Translated: CASSSGQANNYGYTF. The chain links TRBV5-4 to TRBJ1-2, with 8 bases that match TRBD1. Unmatched junction bases numbered 5, after V lost 3 bases and J lost 1 base. This CDR3 contains 15 residues. Germline V gene lookup returns CDR1 SGHNT and CDR2 YYREEE (reference sequence).

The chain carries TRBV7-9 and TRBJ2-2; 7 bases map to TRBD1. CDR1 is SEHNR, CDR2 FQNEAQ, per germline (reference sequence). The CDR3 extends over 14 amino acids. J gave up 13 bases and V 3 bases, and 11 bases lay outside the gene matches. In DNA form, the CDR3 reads TGTGCCAGCAGCTTCTTACGTCAGGGGGTTTCGCTGTTTTTT. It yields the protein CASSFLRQGVSLFF. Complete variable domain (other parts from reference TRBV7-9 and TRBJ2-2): DTGVSQNPRHKITKRGQNVTFRCDPISEHNRLYWYRQTLGQGPEFLTYFQNEAQLEKSRLLSDRFSAERPKGSFSTLEIQRTEQGDSAMYLCASSFLRQGVSLFFGEGSRLTVL.

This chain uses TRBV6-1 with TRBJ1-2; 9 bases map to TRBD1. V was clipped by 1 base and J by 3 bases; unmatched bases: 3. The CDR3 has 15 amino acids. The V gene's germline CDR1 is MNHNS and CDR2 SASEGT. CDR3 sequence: CASSEDWTGDYGYTF. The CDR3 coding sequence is TGTGCCAGCAGTGAAGATTGGACAGGGGACTATGGCTACACCTTC.

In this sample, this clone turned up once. The DNA of the CDR3 is TGCGCCAGCAGCCAAGAAGGGGCCAACTATGGCTACACCTTC. Translating it yields CASSQEGANYGYTF. The chain carries TRBV4-1 and TRBJ1-2; D perhaps matches TRBD1 (5 bases). CDR3 length: 14 amino acids. Per germline, CDR1 MGHRA and CDR2 YSYEKL. Trimming left V 0 bases short and J 2 bases short, with 7 bases between.

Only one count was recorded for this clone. The CDR3 DNA follows: TGTGCCAGTAGTATTATCGGCGGGAGGCCCCAAGAGACCCAGTACTTC. Translating it yields CASSIIGGRPQETQYF. The V call is TRBV19, the J call TRBJ2-5; 8 bases are a match to TRBD2. The CDR3 extends over 16 amino acids. The trim removed 3 bases at V and 1 base at J, leaving 7 bases unmatched. The germline V gene encodes CDR1 LNHDA and CDR2 SQIVND (reference sequence). Full variable domain (missing parts from reference TRBV19 and TRBJ2-5): DGGITQSPKYLFRKEGQNVTLSCEQNLNHDAMYWYRQDPGQGLRLIYYSQIVNDFQKGDIAEGYSVSREKKESFPLTVTSAQKNPTAFYLCASSIIGGRPQETQYFGPGTRLLVL.

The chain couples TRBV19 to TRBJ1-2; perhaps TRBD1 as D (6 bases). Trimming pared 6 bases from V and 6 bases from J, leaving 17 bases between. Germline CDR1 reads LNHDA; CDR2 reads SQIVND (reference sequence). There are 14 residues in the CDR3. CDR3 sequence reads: CASSPVGTGHGYTF. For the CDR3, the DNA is TGTGCCAGTAGCCCGGTGGGTACAGGGCATGGCTACACCTTC.